This passage covers 7 T cell receptor beta chains from one sample sequenced in a study of regulatory T cells in long-lasting Graves disease (TCRdb year 2021). In light of the paper, this sample's time point label describes: persistent/refractory GD, antithyroid drugs over 5 years with positive TRAb. For both TCR sequencing and RNA sequencing, RNA was extracted from PBMCs in TRIzol. Libraries came from multiplex PCR. TCRdb shows the sequencer as Illumina HiSeq 4000. TCR beta libraries were built with iRepertoire HTBI primers and Arm-PCR amplification of CDR3 regions. TCRdb reprocessed the public reads (quality trimming at Q25 with fastp, clone calling with MiXCR) and kept in-frame beta chains. Records with the same CDR3 protein are collapsed into one entry carrying the most frequent genes and DNA. The sample records under 450,000 distinct CDR3 sequences, approximately 25% of which are singletons. The biggest ten clones account for around a quarter of the sample.

Source: peripheral blood mononuclear cells (PBMCs), taken when the disease was refractory, from a patient treated with antithyroid drugs. These receptors were collected from a woman between 35 and 50 years old with Graves disease. Donor details come from another sample of the same person, matched by shared clones.

The chain is built from TRBV20-1 and TRBJ2-5; a weak D match, TRBD1 (6 bases). The CDR3 is made up of 13 amino acids. Looked up from germline, CDR1 is DFQATT and CDR2 is SNEGSKA (reference sequence). V lost 0 bases to trimming and J lost 4 bases, with 9 bases between them. In DNA form, the CDR3 reads TGCAGTGCTAGAGATGGCAGGGGAGAGACCCAGTACTTC. Translating it yields CSARDGRGETQYF.

This chain uses TRBV10-3 with TRBJ1-1; 7 positions match TRBD1. V was pared by 8 bases and J by 7 bases, with 19 bases of the junction left unmatched. The CDR3 is made up of 16 amino acids. Germline V CDR1 and CDR2: ENHRY, SYGVKD. CDR3 sequence reads: CAIGGQEAGNYLEAFF. The DNA for the CDR3 is TGTGCCATCGGTGGACAGGAGGCCGGAAATTATCTTGAAGCTTTCTTT.

The chain recombines TRBV7-9 with TRBJ2-5; TRBD2 matches at 11 bases. Germline CDR1 reads SEHNR; CDR2 reads FQNEAQ (reference sequence). With 5 bases clipped from V and 2 bases from J, the junction kept 7 bases outside the gene matches. The CDR3 loop spans 16 amino acids. The CDR3 sequence is CASSTSRLAGQETQYF. The CDR3 region has the DNA TGTGCCAGCAGCACCTCTCGACTAGCGGGACAAGAGACCCAGTACTTC.

This clonotype was picked up a small number of times. The chain combines TRBV20-1 with TRBJ2-1; D remains unclear. Trimming removed 1 base at V and 5 bases at J, with 15 bases between. The germline V gene encodes CDR1 DFQATT and CDR2 SNEGSKA (reference sequence). CDR3 length equals 15 residues. The CDR3 DNA reads as TGCAGTGCTAGAGCCGGGCTAGGGATCAACAATGAGCAGTTCTTC. It translates to CSARAGLGINNEQFF.

The chain couples TRBV6-2 or TRBV6-3 to TRBJ2-7, with 9 bases identical to TRBD1. This CDR3 is built from 15 residues. Germline values: CDR1 MNHEY, CDR2 SVGEGT. V gave up 0 bases and J gave up 6 bases; unmatched junction bases: 6. In DNA, the CDR3 is TGTGCCAGCAGTTACTCAGGGACAGGGACTTCCGAGCAGTACTTC. It codes for CASSYSGTGTSEQYF.

Only a few counts were recorded for this clonotype. Relative to the germline gene, one junction end is altered; a read error may explain this. The chain employs TRBV25-1 and TRBJ1-1; 7 bases align to TRBD1. The germline V gene encodes CDR1 MGHDK and CDR2 SYGVNS. The CDR3 length is 13 residues. DNA of the CDR3: TGTGCCAGCGGAGATACAGGGGACACTGAGGCTTTCTTT. Translated, it gives CASGDTGDTEAFF.

A note on this clonotype: Just one base apart from a much larger clone, this may be a read error. The chain employs TRBV6-2 or TRBV6-3 and TRBJ2-7; 8 nucleotides line up with TRBD1. Germline V gene data show CDR1 as MNHEY and CDR2 as SVGEGT. The CDR3 extends over 16 amino acids. The CDR3 sequence: CASRTGQGPNPYEQCF. In DNA, the CDR3 is TGTGCCAGCAGAACCGGACAGGGACCGAATCCCTACGAGCAGTGCTTC.